The entry that follows covers one T cell receptor (beta chain) sequence. Germline V gives CDR1 SGHVS, CDR2 FQNEAQ. Trimming cost V 0 bases and J 2 bases, with 15 bases left between them. CDR3 length equals 17 residues. Assay: immunoSEQ multiplex PCR; the TCRdb copy retains only in-frame clones and omits some. The sample lists around 75,000 clones; about 85% were seen once. The data originate from a study of cytomegalovirus exposure and HLA in healthy donors. The receptor's source is a man aged 25 to 45 in good health and CMV-seronegative. The rearrangement joins TRBV7-8 to TRBJ2-3; D possibly corresponds to TRBD2 (6 bases). Sequences were obtained from PBMCs. CDR3 in amino acids: CASSLAVRAGTTDTQYF. The CDR3 DNA is TGTGCCAGCAGCTTAGCGGTCCGGGCGGGGACCACAGATACGCAGTATTTT.